The rows below give T cell receptor beta chains drawn from one sample of a study of response to subunit inactivated influenza vaccine. TCRdb re-analysed the RT-PCR reads in MiXCR, keeping a single row per CDR3 protein. The table lists hundreds of thousands of distinct CDR3 sequences, around 10% of them singletons. These sequences were also reported in another study, on T cells expressing NK-cell markers.

The sequences come from PBMCs from blood, collected on the day of vaccination. The source is a man in his fifties who received an inactivated influenza vaccine. Each CDR3 is given without its conserved first and last residue.

J gene | V gene | CDR3 protein
TRBJ2-7 | TRBV4-3 | ASSQEIMGGTGVYEQY
TRBJ2-7 | TRBV2 | ASLKSPSSYEQY
TRBJ2-7 | TRBV14 | ASSRTRGILTYEQY
TRBJ2-1 | TRBV5-1 | ASSSFLHNEQF
TRBJ2-7 | TRBV28 | ASRDGAGGDRNEQY
TRBJ1-1 | TRBV20-1 | SARALTGGFTGAF
TRBJ2-1 | TRBV5-1 | ASSPFLTSTPYNEQF
TRBJ1-1 | TRBV20-1 | SARDLGAVNTEAF
TRBJ2-5 | TRBV19 | ASSIAVKETQY
TRBJ2-5 | TRBV7-9 | ASSKDLYQETQY
TRBJ2-2 | TRBV12-3/TRBV12-4 | ASSFLGRGLQRGGELF
TRBJ2-1 | TRBV5-1 | ASSGSSYNEQF
TRBJ2-1 | TRBV24-1 | ATRPSSYNEQF
TRBJ1-1 | TRBV7-9 | ASSLGRHTEAF
TRBJ2-1 | TRBV5-1 | ASSLAGTSGQPNEQF
TRBJ2-6 | TRBV7-3 | ASSFPLAGASGANVLT
TRBJ2-1 | TRBV18 | ASSPNAGEVEQF
TRBJ2-7 | TRBV4-2 | ASSQDSSPYEQY
TRBJ2-2 | TRBV7-9 | ARTPNSSTGELF
TRBJ2-2 | TRBV7-3 | ASSSGLAGGALF
TRBJ2-2 | TRBV7-2 | ASSPTGTNTGELF
TRBJ2-1 | TRBV10-3 | AISDLSQGENEQF
TRBJ2-3 | TRBV20-1 | SARTSGGPASTDTQY
TRBJ2-6 | TRBV4-2 | ASSQAPRSGANVLT
TRBJ2-7 | TRBV7-2 | ASSTAYEQY
TRBJ1-6 | TRBV7-2 | ASSGGVRFDSPLH
TRBJ1-4 | TRBV20-1 | SASRSLTNEKLF
TRBJ1-1 | TRBV20-1 | SARDSAPEP
TRBJ2-5 | TRBV28 | ASNRGQETQY
TRBJ1-2 | TRBV4-2 | ASSQSDRTSNYGYT
TRBJ1-5 | TRBV20-1 | SAPRQGHNQPQH
TRBJ2-7 | TRBV20-1 | SARDRKTYEQY
TRBJ1-3 | TRBV6-2/TRBV6-3 | ASSQIDRDGNTIY
TRBJ1-2 | TRBV7-9 | ASSPDGEGKRGYT
TRBJ2-1 | TRBV11-3 | ASQGENEQF
TRBJ1-1 | TRBV10-3 | AISGTGGMAEAF
TRBJ2-7 | TRBV29-1 | SVGTLTYEQY
TRBJ1-5 | TRBV12-3/TRBV12-4 | ASSFTGGQPQH
TRBJ2-1 | TRBV12-3/TRBV12-4 | ASRGRASEQF
TRBJ2-3 | TRBV29-1 | STRQGGVTDTQY
TRBJ2-1 | TRBV7-8 | ASSLRASGGTYNEQF
TRBJ2-5 | TRBV25-1 | ASRKGARETQY
TRBJ2-1 | TRBV12-3/TRBV12-4 | ASGRNEQF
TRBJ2-3 | TRBV12-3/TRBV12-4 | ASSAMSGRRNTQY
TRBJ2-1 | TRBV27 | ASSALTGISYNEQF
TRBJ2-7 | TRBV28 | ASRIDRDDGEQY
TRBJ2-1 | TRBV27 | ASSRAGENYNEQF
TRBJ2-7 | TRBV7-2 | ASSPTGGPSYEQY